The 18 T cell receptor beta chains in this list originate from one sample, sequenced in a study of cytomegalovirus exposure and HLA in healthy donors. Clones were sequenced by immunoSEQ multiplex PCR, and TCRdb holds only the in-frame ones, with some missing. Seen here are 250,000 to 300,000 clones, around 91% observed once, and the top ten hold around 0.34%. Material: PBMCs. The receptors come from a woman aged 18-29 years in good health and CMV-seronegative.

V and J are TRBV12-5 and TRBJ2-2; 8 bases agree with TRBD2. This CDR3 spans 14 amino acids. With 3 bases clipped from V and 6 bases from J, the junction kept 3 bases outside the gene matches. Germline V gene sequence: CDR1 LGHNT, CDR2 FRNRAP. CDR3 nucleotide sequence: TGTGCTAGTGGTTTTAGCGGGGAGGCCGGGGAGCTGTTTTTT. Its translation is CASGFSGEAGELFF.

The V and J genes are TRBV7-9 and TRBJ1-2; no clear D gene. Germline V gene lookup returns CDR1 SEHNR and CDR2 FQNEAQ (reference sequence). Trimming took 6 bases from V and 4 from J, leaving 15 bases between them. The CDR3 spans 14 residues. The CDR3 loop reads CASRTQDYSYGYTF. DNA of the CDR3: TGTGCCAGCAGGACCCAGGATTATAGCTATGGCTACACCTTC.

The chain links TRBV9 to TRBJ1-6; TRBD1 matches 8 bases. V was pared by 2 bases and J by 3 bases, with 4 bases of the junction left unmatched. The CDR3 is 16 residues long. Looked up from germline, CDR1 is SGDLS and CDR2 is YYNGEE. The CDR3 region is CASSVGDRIYNSPLHF. The DNA of the CDR3 is TGTGCCAGCAGCGTCGGGGACAGGATCTATAATTCACCCCTCCACTTT.

The chain is built from TRBV7-2 and TRBJ1-6, with 10 bases that match TRBD1. Trimming cost V 8 bases and J 7 bases; bases outside gene matches: 11. The germline V gene encodes CDR1 SGHTA and CDR2 FQGNSA. CDR3 length equals 16 residues. CDR3 DNA: TGTGCCAGCTCCTCCCCCGGGACAGGGGTGAATTCACCCCTCCACTTT. It codes for CASSSPGTGVNSPLHF. The whole variable domain, remainder taken from reference TRBV7-2 and TRBJ1-6, is GAGVSQSPSNKVTEKGKDVELRCDPISGHTALYWYRQSLGQGLEFLIYFQGNSAPDKSGLPSDRFSAERTGGSVSTLTIQRTQQEDSAVYLCASSSPGTGVNSPLHFGNGTRLTVT.

The CDR3 DNA follows: TGTGCCAGTTGGCGCAGGGGGACCGGGGAGCTGTTTTTT. It yields the protein CASWRRGTGELFF. This chain connects TRBV28 to TRBJ2-2; 7 positions match TRBD1. The ends lost 9 bases at V and 5 bases at J; junction bases unmatched: 6. Germline CDR1 MDHEN, CDR2 SYDVKM. There are 13 residues in the CDR3.

This chain uses TRBV5-6 with TRBJ1-6, with 9 bases aligning to TRBD1. The V gene's germline CDR1 is SGHDT and CDR2 YYEEEE. V trimming: 7 bases; J trimming: 0 bases; junction bases outside the gene matches: 11. This CDR3 contains 18 residues. The CDR3 region has the DNA TGTGCCAGCTCCGCGGGGACAGGGCGAAGCTCCTATAATTCACCCCTCCACTTT. It is translated as CASSAGTGRSSYNSPLHF.

The rearrangement links TRBV15 to TRBJ2-2, with D perhaps TRBD1 (5 bases). The CDR3 extends over 17 amino acids. V was trimmed by 1 base and J by 6 bases, leaving 18 bases between them. CDR1 is LNHNV, CDR2 YYDKDF, per germline (reference sequence). The CDR3 loop reads CATSRVKGQRGAGELFF. For the CDR3, the DNA is TGTGCCACCAGCAGAGTAAAAGGACAAAGGGGCGCCGGGGAGCTGTTTTTT.

The J gene is TRBJ1-4, the V gene TRBV4-3; 7 bases map to TRBD1. There are 16 residues in the CDR3. CDR1 LGHNA and CDR2 YSLEER come from the germline V gene. Trimming took 3 bases from V and 0 from J; bases not matched to a gene: 4. In nucleotides, the CDR3 is TGCGCCAGCAGCCAGGACACAGGGGCAACTAATGAAAAACTGTTTTTT. Translation: CASSQDTGATNEKLFF.

V gene TRBV28 combines with J gene TRBJ1-5, with D uncertain. The germline V gene has CDR1 MDHEN and CDR2 SYDVKM. The germline V and J ends were trimmed by 3 bases and 0 bases, with 15 bases remaining between them. This CDR3 region has 17 residues. The CDR3: CASSFSGLQYSNQPQHF. The CDR3 DNA follows: TGTGCCAGCAGTTTCTCTGGACTGCAATATAGCAATCAGCCCCAGCATTTT.

CDR3 in amino acids: CASSSPSYNEQFF. The DNA for the CDR3 is TGTGCCAGCAGCTCCCCTAGCTACAATGAGCAGTTCTTC. V usage is TRBV13 and J usage is TRBJ2-1, with D hard to call. Germline V gene lookup returns CDR1 PRHDT and CDR2 FYEKMQ (reference sequence). The CDR3 runs 13 residues. Trimming took 4 bases from V and 3 from J, leaving 7 bases between them.

The chain has TRBV6-1 and TRBJ2-7; D is undetermined. The CDR3 runs 11 residues. The germline V gene has CDR1 MNHNS and CDR2 SASEGT. Trimming removed 3 bases at V and 3 bases at J, with 3 bases between. For the CDR3, the DNA is TGTGCCAGCAGTGACAGCTACGAGCAGTACTTC. This encodes CASSDSYEQYF.

V usage is TRBV9 and J usage is TRBJ1-4; D is possibly TRBD1 (6 bases). This CDR3 spans 14 amino acids. V lost 4 bases and J 0 bases, leaving 7 bases between the germline ends. Germline loops: CDR1 SGDLS, CDR2 YYNGEE. CDR3: CASSPGATNEKLFF. DNA for the CDR3: TGTGCCAGCAGCCCAGGGGCAACTAATGAAAAACTGTTTTTT.

Only one count was recorded for this clone. The chain couples TRBV10-3 to TRBJ2-7; 9 positions match TRBD1. The ends lost 4 bases at V and 1 base at J; junction bases unmatched: 5. The CDR3 consists of 15 residues. Germline CDR1 reads ENHRY; CDR2 reads SYGVKD. The CDR3 here is CAISVKGTGSYEQYF. In DNA, the CDR3 is TGTGCCATCAGTGTGAAAGGGACAGGGTCCTACGAGCAGTACTTC.

V gene TRBV28 combines with J gene TRBJ1-5, with D uncertain. Germline V gives CDR1 MDHEN, CDR2 SYDVKM. The CDR3 consists of 11 residues. The V and J ends lost 3 bases and 7 bases respectively, with 4 bases between them. The CDR3 DNA reads as TGTGCCAGCAGTTTGTCGCAGCCCCAGCATTTT. Translating it yields CASSLSQPQHF.

The CDR3 sequence: CASSLQTGFSSYNEQFF. In DNA form, the CDR3 reads TGTGCCAGCAGCTTGCAGACGGGATTTAGCTCCTACAATGAGCAGTTCTTC. This chain links TRBV5-4 with TRBJ2-1; D possibly corresponds to TRBD2 (5 bases). Trimming shortened V by 1 base and J by 0 bases, and 14 bases separated the two germline ends. The CDR3 has 17 amino acids. Germline CDR1 reads SGHNT; CDR2 reads YYREEE (reference sequence).

The chain couples TRBV28 to TRBJ1-2; maybe TRBD1 (6 bases). The length of the CDR3 is 19 residues. CDR1 is MDHEN and CDR2 is SYDVKM in the germline V gene. The V end lost 4 bases, the J end lost 3 bases, and 27 bases lay between the germline ends. The CDR3 loop is CASSSQSPGHTKGHYGYTF. CDR3 DNA: TGTGCCAGCAGTTCCCAAAGCCCGGGACACACTAAGGGACACTATGGCTACACCTTC.

The chain combines TRBV4-1 with TRBJ1-2; D is ambiguous. The germline gives CDR1 MGHRA, CDR2 YSYEKL. The CDR3 runs to 14 residues. Between the trimmed V and J ends, which lost 3 bases and 0 bases, there was a span of 8 bases. CDR3 sequence (DNA): TGCGCCAGCAGCCAGACAATTTCTAACTATGGCTACACCTTC. Translation: CASSQTISNYGYTF.

The chain recombines TRBV5-1 with TRBJ1-2, with 8 bases fitting TRBD1. Per germline, CDR1 SGHRS and CDR2 YFSETQ. V lost 4 bases and J lost 5; bases outside the gene matches: 16. This CDR3 spans 17 amino acids. CDR3 protein: CASSPKPGTGVQYGYTF. In nucleotides, the CDR3 is TGCGCCAGCAGCCCAAAACCGGGGACAGGAGTGCAGTATGGCTACACCTTC. Full variable domain (outside the CDR3, taken from reference TRBV5-1 and TRBJ1-2): KAGVTQTPRYLIKTRGQQVTLSCSPISGHRSVSWYQQTPGQGLQFLFEYFSETQRNKGNFPGRFSGRQFSNSRSEMNVSTLELGDSALYLCASSPKPGTGVQYGYTFGSGTRLTVV.